The T cell receptor (beta chain) under discussion was sequenced for a study of T cell clusters in autoimmune cytopenias. One tube held mixed TRB-A and TRB-B primer pools for touch-down PCR. TCRdb reprocessed the multiplex PCR reads and reports one entry per CDR3 protein, with no DNA. This sample contains 3,000 to 3,500 distinct CDR3 sequences. Tens of thousands of genome equivalents of blood DNA were amplified for TRB. This CDR3 is built from 16 residues. Per germline, CDR1 SEHNR and CDR2 FQNEAQ (reference sequence). This sequence was found in a human donor with an autoimmune cytopenia or autoimmune hepatitis (not recorded which). Material for sequencing was peripheral blood. The genes are TRBV7-9 and TRBJ2-1; as DNA is missing, the TRBD2 call by TCRdb cannot be tested. This chain's CDR3 is CASSRPLAGGSGEQFF.